This entry is about one T cell receptor (beta chain). Sequencing was performed with immunoSEQ multiplex PCR; in TCRdb, only in-frame clones are kept and a portion is missing. The repertoire holds roughly 100,000 clones, approximately 91% seen once, with approximately 3.6% in the top ten. Trimming cost V 6 bases and J 5 bases; bases outside gene matches: 8. The CDR3 extends over 16 amino acids. The V gene's germline CDR1 is SGHDT and CDR2 YYEEEE. This entry comes from a study of blood T cell repertoires in COVID-19. Background on the study: The cDNA or gDNA used as material had been derived from T cells, B-cell-depleted T cells, or PBMCs.

The source is a woman in her sixties or seventies with acute or convalescent COVID-19. Sequenced input: peripheral blood. The genes are TRBV5-6 and TRBJ1-4; TRBD1 agrees at 12 bases. The CDR3 DNA sequence: TGTGCCAGCACCCGGGGGACAGGGGGCGCCAATGAAAAACTGTTTTTT. It encodes CASTRGTGGANEKLFF.